Below, 15 T cell receptor beta chains from the same sample are listed, as sequenced in a study of T-cell memory formation after mild COVID-19. Each CDR3 protein gets one entry after TCRdb re-called the 5' RACE reads with MiXCR. The sample includes more than 75,000 distinct CDR3 sequences, about 14% of them seen just once. Sequencing was done on a sample of PBMCs or a T cell subset sorted from them (not recorded which). These receptors all stem from an adult woman who had mild COVID-19 (a few samples of this study predate the infection). Cell type and time point are not known.

This clonotype was seen a handful of times. The chain uses TRBV27 and TRBJ2-7; 11 positions match TRBD1. From germline, CDR1 is MNHEY and CDR2 SMNVEV (reference sequence). Losses at the gene ends were 5 bases for V and 1 base for J; bases not matched to a gene: 10. The CDR3 extends over 17 amino acids. Written as DNA, the CDR3 is TGTGCCAGCAGTCTTGGGACAGGGGGTACCATATCCTACGAGCAGTACTTC. Protein: CASSLGTGGTISYEQYF.

This clonotype was counted between two and nine times. V gene TRBV30 combines with J gene TRBJ2-2, with a weak D call TRBD1 (5 bases). Deletions cut 1 base from V and 2 bases from J, with 14 bases between. The V gene's germline CDR1 is GTSNPN and CDR2 SVGIG (reference sequence). The CDR3 is 16 amino acids. CDR3 sequence: CAWSESETANTGELFF. The DNA for the CDR3 is TGTGCCTGGAGTGAGTCCGAGACAGCAAACACCGGGGAGCTGTTTTTT.

This clonotype came up a few times. The chain links TRBV12-3 or TRBV12-4 to TRBJ2-5; possibly TRBD1 or TRBD2 for D (5 bases each). Between the trimmed V and J ends, which lost 5 bases and 2 bases, there was a span of 15 bases. The CDR3 spans 15 residues. The CDR3, as DNA: TGTGCCAGCAGTCCTCCGGGACCGAATCAAGAGACCCAGTACTTC. This codes for CASSPPGPNQETQYF.

The rearrangement uses TRBV5-6 and TRBJ2-1; D ambiguous. Between the trimmed V and J ends, which lost 0 bases and 2 bases, there was a span of 9 bases. The length of the CDR3 is 15 residues. CDR1 is SGHDT and CDR2 is YYEEEE in the germline V gene. CDR3 in DNA: TGTGCCAGCAGCTTGGGGGCAGGAGCCTACAATGAGCAGTTCTTC. It encodes CASSLGAGAYNEQFF.

CDR3 nucleotides: TGTGCCAGCAGTTTTCGGGGTCGTCATCAGCCCCAGCATTTT. This sequence encodes CASSFRGRHQPQHF. The chain is built from TRBV28 and TRBJ1-5; D gene ambiguous. Germline CDR1 reads MDHEN; CDR2 reads SYDVKM. The length of the CDR3 is 14 residues. V was clipped by 3 bases and J by 5 bases, with 11 bases between them.

This sequence joins TRBV5-6 and TRBJ1-5; D uncertain. This CDR3 contains 17 residues. CDR1 is SGHDT, CDR2 YYEEEE, per germline. V was clipped by 2 bases and J by 4 bases, with 19 bases between them. This CDR3 is CASSFGYGSGLNQPQHF. The CDR3 bases are TGTGCCAGCAGCTTCGGGTATGGGTCTGGACTTAATCAGCCCCAGCATTTT. Variable domain in full (rest from reference TRBV5-6 and TRBJ1-5): DAGVTQSPTHLIKTRGQQVTLRCSPKSGHDTVSWYQQALGQGPQFIFQYYEEEERQRGNFPDRFSGHQFPNYSSELNVNALLLGDSALYLCASSFGYGSGLNQPQHFGDGTRLSIL.

This clonotype was found a few times. The chain uses TRBV30 and TRBJ2-3, with a weak D call TRBD2 (6 bases). Germline V gene sequence: CDR1 GTSNPN, CDR2 SVGIG (reference sequence). This CDR3 has 15 residues. The V end was cut by 0 bases, the J end by 0 bases, with 10 bases between. The CDR3 DNA reads as TGTGCCTGGAGTGTTGCAGGGACTAGCACAGATACGCAGTATTTT. This gives the protein CAWSVAGTSTDTQYF.

The CDR3 bases are TGTGCCAGCAGTCCCGTGGGGGGCAACGAGCAGTACTTC. This sequence encodes CASSPVGGNEQYF. The V and J genes are TRBV7-9 and TRBJ2-7; D may match TRBD1 or TRBD2 (6 bases each). The CDR3 length is 13 residues. Per germline, CDR1 SEHNR and CDR2 FQNEAQ (reference sequence). Trimming took 6 bases from V and 5 from J, leaving 14 bases between them.

This clonotype was seen more than once but under ten times. The chain combines TRBV12-3 or TRBV12-4 with TRBJ2-7; D is perhaps TRBD1 (5 bases). This CDR3 is 12 amino acids long. V gave up 4 bases and J gave up 1 base, with 5 bases separating them. CDR3 loop: CASSSGSYEQYF. CDR3 DNA: TGTGCCAGCAGTTCAGGGTCCTACGAGCAGTACTTC.

The sample holds a few counts of this clonotype. The chain employs TRBV20-1 and TRBJ2-1; 9 bases match TRBD1. Germline V gives CDR1 DFQATT, CDR2 SNEGSKA (reference sequence). This CDR3 spans 17 amino acids. The V gene end was trimmed by 2 bases and the J gene end by 6 bases; junction bases not matched to a gene: 14. CDR3 loop: CSARTPVPGQGFNEQFF. The DNA for the CDR3 is TGCAGTGCTAGAACTCCGGTTCCGGGACAGGGATTCAATGAGCAGTTCTTC.

This chain uses TRBV7-9 with TRBJ2-1; 7 nucleotides match TRBD1. The CDR3 length is 12 residues. From germline, CDR1 is SEHNR and CDR2 FQNEAQ (reference sequence). V trimming: 7 bases; J trimming: 16 bases; junction bases outside the gene matches: 13. The CDR3 region is CASNHGQALPFF. The CDR3 DNA reads as TGTGCCAGCAACCATGGACAGGCGCTCCCTTTCTTC.

By sample share, this clonotype is medium-sized. J is TRBJ2-3 and V is TRBV5-4, with 8 bases fitting TRBD2. The CDR3 is 14 residues long. J gave up 4 bases and V 1 base, and 2 bases lay outside the gene matches. CDR1 is SGHNT, CDR2 YYREEE, per germline (reference sequence). Here the CDR3 reads CASSLIGGADTQYF. DNA of the CDR3: TGTGCCAGCAGCTTGATCGGGGGGGCAGATACGCAGTATTTT.

The chain joins TRBV7-2 to TRBJ2-2; the D gene could be TRBD1 or TRBD2 (5 bases each). The CDR3 spans 17 residues. Germline V gives CDR1 SGHTA, CDR2 FQGNSA. The germline V and J ends were trimmed by 5 bases and 5 bases, with 21 bases remaining between them. The CDR3 DNA sequence: TGTGCCAGCAGCGCCAGCCGAGGGGTGGTTTGGACCGGGGAGCTGTTTTTT. It yields the protein CASSASRGVVWTGELFF. Variable domain in full (rest from reference TRBV7-2 and TRBJ2-2): GAGVSQSPSNKVTEKGKDVELRCDPISGHTALYWYRQSLGQGLEFLIYFQGNSAPDKSGLPSDRFSAERTGGSVSTLTIQRTQQEDSAVYLCASSASRGVVWTGELFFGEGSRLTVL.

The chain carries TRBV30 and TRBJ2-1, with unresolved D. The germline gives CDR1 GTSNPN, CDR2 SVGIG (reference sequence). The CDR3 length is 13 residues. V lost 2 bases to trimming and J lost 5 bases, with 10 bases between them. The CDR3 DNA reads as TGTGCCTGGAGTTGGGCAGTAAACAATGAGCAGTTCTTC. Protein: CAWSWAVNNEQFF.

This clonotype has a handful of counts. The CDR3 DNA sequence: TGTGCCAGCAGCCCGACGGCGGGAGGAACCTACGAGCAGTACTTC. Translation: CASSPTAGGTYEQYF. V gene TRBV4-2 combines with J gene TRBJ2-7; 8 nucleotides align to TRBD2. The CDR3 spans 15 residues. After removal of 4 bases from V and 2 bases from J, the junction contained 7 bases not matched to a gene. Germline assignment: CDR1 LGHNA and CDR2 YNFKEQ.